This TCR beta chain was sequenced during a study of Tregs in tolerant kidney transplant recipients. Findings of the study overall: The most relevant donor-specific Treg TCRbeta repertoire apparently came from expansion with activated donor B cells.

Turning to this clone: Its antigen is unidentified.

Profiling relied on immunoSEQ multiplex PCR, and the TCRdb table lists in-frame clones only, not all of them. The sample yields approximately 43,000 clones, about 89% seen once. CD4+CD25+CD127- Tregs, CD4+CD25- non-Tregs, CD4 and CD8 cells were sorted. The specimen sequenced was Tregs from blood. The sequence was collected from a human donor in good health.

CDR3 amino acids: CASSIAGGDTQYF. The CDR3 DNA reads TGTGCCAGTAGTATAGCTGGAGGAGATACGCAGTATTTT. V and J are TRBV19 and TRBJ2-3; D might be TRBD2 (5 bases). This CDR3 has 13 amino acids. Trimming took off 1 base at V and 5 bases at J, with 7 bases between the two ends. The germline CDR1 and CDR2 sequences are LNHDA and SQIVND (reference sequence).